Given below is one T cell receptor beta chain in context. The sample is drawn from a study of shared clonotypes between healthy human individuals. The method was immunoSEQ multiplex PCR; TCRdb's version includes in-frame clones alone and lacks a portion of them. The sample has 450,000 to 600,000 clones, 79% seen once. The CDR3 extends over 14 amino acids. V lost 6 bases to trimming and J lost 6 bases, with 18 bases between them. Germline loops: CDR1 SNHLY, CDR2 FYNNEI. The clonotype comes from a woman aged 40 to 50 in good health. Some clones in this sample may be carry-over from other donors' samples. The source material was PBMCs. The V gene is TRBV2, the J gene TRBJ2-7; D may match TRBD1 or TRBD2 (6 bases each). The CDR3 DNA sequence: TGTGCCAGCAGGTTTACAGGGACTTGGGGCGAGCAGTACTTC. Protein product: CASRFTGTWGEQYF.